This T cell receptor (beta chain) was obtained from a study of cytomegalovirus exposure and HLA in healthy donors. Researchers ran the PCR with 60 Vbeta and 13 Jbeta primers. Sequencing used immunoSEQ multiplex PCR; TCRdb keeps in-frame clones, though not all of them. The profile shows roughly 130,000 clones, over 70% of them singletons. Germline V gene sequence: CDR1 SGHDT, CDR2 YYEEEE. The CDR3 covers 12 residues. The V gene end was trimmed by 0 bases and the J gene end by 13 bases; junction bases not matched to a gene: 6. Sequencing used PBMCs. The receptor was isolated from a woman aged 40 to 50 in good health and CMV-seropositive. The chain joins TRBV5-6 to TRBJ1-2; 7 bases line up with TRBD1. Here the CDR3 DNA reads TGTGCCAGCAGCTTGGCCGGGACAGCAAGCACCTTC. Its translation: CASSLAGTASTF.